This T cell receptor (beta chain) comes out of a study of blood T cell repertoires in COVID-19. About the research overall: Samples taken during acute and convalescent COVID-19 were collected in the United States, Italy and Spain. T cells, B-cell-depleted T cells, or PBMCs supplied cDNA or gDNA.

Germline V gene data show CDR1 as SGDLS and CDR2 as YYNGEE. This CDR3 is built from 16 residues. V lost 0 bases and J lost 7, with 19 bases in between. Authors' processing steps: Estimation of nucleated cell counts was performed using reference gene primer amplification. Libraries were prepared by immunoSEQ multiplex PCR; TCRdb keeps only in-frame clonotypes and omits some of them. The V and J calls and the clone size are those of that table, but D and trimming were determined from the DNA. The sample gives 70,000 to 95,000 clones, approximately 92% of which show up once; roughly 6.4% is in the top ten.

The material sequenced was peripheral blood. The chain couples TRBV9 to TRBJ1-2, with D maybe TRBD1 (5 bases). The source is a woman aged 55-70 years with active COVID-19. This chain's CDR3 is CASSVEWGDGLAGYTF. The CDR3 DNA follows: TGTGCCAGCAGCGTAGAATGGGGGGACGGATTGGCTGGCTACACCTTC.